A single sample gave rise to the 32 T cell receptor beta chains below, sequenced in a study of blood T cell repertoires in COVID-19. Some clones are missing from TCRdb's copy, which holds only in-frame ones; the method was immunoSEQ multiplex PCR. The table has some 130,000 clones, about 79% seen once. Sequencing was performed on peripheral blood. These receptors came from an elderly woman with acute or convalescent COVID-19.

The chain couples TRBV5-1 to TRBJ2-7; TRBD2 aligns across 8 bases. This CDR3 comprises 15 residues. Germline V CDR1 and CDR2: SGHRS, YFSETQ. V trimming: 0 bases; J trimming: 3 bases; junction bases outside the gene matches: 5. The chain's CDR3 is CASSLAASGFYEQYF. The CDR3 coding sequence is TGCGCCAGCAGCTTGGCGGCTAGCGGGTTCTACGAGCAGTACTTC.

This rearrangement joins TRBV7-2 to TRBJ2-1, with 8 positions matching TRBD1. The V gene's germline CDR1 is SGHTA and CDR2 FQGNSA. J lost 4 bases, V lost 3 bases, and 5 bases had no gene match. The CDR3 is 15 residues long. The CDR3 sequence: CASSLTGELYNEQFF. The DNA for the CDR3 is TGTGCCAGCAGCTTGACAGGGGAACTATACAATGAGCAGTTCTTC.

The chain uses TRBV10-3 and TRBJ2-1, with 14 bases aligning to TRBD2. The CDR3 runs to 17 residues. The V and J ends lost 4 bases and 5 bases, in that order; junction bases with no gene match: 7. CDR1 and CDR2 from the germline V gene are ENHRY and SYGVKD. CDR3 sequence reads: CAISGGLAGGGHNEQFF. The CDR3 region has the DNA TGTGCCATCAGTGGAGGACTAGCGGGAGGCGGGCACAATGAGCAGTTCTTC.

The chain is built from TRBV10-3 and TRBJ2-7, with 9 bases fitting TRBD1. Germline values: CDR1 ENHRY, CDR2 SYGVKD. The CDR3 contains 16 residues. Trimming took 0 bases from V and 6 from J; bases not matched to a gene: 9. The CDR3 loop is CAISESTPGQGTEQYF. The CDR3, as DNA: TGTGCCATCAGTGAGTCTACTCCGGGACAGGGAACCGAGCAGTACTTC.

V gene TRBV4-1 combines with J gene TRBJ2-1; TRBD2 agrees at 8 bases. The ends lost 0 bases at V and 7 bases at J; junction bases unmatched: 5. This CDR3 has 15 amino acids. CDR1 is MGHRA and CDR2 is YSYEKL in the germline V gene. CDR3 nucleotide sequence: TGCGCCAGCAGCCAAGATCAGACGGGAGGGAATGAGCAGTTCTTC. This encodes CASSQDQTGGNEQFF.

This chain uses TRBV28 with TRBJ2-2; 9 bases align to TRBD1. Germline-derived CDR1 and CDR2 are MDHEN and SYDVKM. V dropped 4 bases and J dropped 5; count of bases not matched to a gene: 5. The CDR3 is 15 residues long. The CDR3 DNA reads TGTGCCAGCAGTTCCACAGGGGGCAGGACCGGGGAGCTGTTTTTT. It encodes CASSSTGGRTGELFF.

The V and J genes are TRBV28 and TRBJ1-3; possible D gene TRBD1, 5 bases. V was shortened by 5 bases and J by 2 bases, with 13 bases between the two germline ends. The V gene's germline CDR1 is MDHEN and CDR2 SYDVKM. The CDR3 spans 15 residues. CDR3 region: CASSPLYRTGNTIYF. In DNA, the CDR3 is TGTGCCAGCAGTCCCCTCTACAGGACTGGAAACACCATATATTTT.

CDR3 in DNA: TGTGCCAGCAGCCCCGTCACGGGGGGATCGTCCTACAATGAGCAGTTCTTC. Protein sequence: CASSPVTGGSSYNEQFF. This chain uses TRBV5-4 with TRBJ2-1, with 7 bases that match TRBD2. CDR3 length equals 17 residues. Germline assignment: CDR1 SGHNT and CDR2 YYREEE (reference sequence). The V gene end was trimmed by 4 bases and the J gene end by 1 base; junction bases not matched to a gene: 11.

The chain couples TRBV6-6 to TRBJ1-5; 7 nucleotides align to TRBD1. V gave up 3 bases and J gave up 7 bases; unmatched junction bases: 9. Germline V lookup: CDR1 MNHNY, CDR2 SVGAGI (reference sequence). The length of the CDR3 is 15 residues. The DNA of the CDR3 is TGTGCCAGCAGTTATGAGGGACAGACCCGCCAGCCCCAGCATTTT. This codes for CASSYEGQTRQPQHF.

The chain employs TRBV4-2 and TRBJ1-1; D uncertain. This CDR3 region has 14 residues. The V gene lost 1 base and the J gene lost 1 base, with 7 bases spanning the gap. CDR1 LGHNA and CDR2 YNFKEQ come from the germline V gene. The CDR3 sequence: CASSQVAPNTEAFF. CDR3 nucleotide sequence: TGTGCCAGCAGCCAAGTGGCCCCGAACACTGAAGCTTTCTTT.

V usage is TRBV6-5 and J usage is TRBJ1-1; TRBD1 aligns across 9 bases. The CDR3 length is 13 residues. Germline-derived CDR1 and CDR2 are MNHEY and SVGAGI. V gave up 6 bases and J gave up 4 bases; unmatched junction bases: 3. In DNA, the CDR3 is TGTGCCAGCAGGGGACAGGGCCTCACTGAAGCTTTCTTT. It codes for CASRGQGLTEAFF.

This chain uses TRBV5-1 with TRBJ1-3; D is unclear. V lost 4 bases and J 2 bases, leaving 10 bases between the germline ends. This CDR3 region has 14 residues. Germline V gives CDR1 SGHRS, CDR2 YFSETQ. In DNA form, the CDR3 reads TGCGCCAGCAGCCTGAGTATGGCTGGAAACACCATATATTTT. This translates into CASSLSMAGNTIYF.

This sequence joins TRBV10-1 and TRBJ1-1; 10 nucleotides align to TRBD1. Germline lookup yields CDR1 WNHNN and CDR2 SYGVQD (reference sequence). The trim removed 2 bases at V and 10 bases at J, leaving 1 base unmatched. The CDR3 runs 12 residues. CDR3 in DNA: TGCGCCAGCAGTGAGGGGGACAGGGGAGCTTTCTTT. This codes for CASSEGDRGAFF.

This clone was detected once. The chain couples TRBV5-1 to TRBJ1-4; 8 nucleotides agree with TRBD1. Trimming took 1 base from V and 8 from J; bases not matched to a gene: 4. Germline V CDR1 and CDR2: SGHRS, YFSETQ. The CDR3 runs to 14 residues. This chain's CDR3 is CASSLQGADEKLFF. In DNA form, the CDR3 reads TGCGCCAGCAGCTTGCAGGGGGCTGACGAAAAACTGTTTTTT.

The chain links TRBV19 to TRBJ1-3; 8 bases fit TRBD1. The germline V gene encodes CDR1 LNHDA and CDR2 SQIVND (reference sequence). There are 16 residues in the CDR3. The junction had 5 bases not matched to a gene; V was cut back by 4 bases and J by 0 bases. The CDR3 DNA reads TGTGCCAGTAGTACTTGGACAGGGAACTCTGGAAACACCATATATTTT. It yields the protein CASSTWTGNSGNTIYF.

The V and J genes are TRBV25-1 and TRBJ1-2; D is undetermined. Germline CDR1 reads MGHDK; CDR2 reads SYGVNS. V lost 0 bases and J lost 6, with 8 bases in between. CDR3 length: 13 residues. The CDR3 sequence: CASSEYGGDGYTF. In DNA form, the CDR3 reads TGTGCCAGCAGTGAATATGGAGGAGATGGCTACACCTTC.

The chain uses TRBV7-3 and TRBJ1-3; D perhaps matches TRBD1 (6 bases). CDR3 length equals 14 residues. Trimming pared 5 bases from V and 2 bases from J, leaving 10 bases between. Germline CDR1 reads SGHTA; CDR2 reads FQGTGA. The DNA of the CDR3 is TGTGCCAGCAGCGACCCAGGGGCTGGAAACACCATATATTTT. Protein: CASSDPGAGNTIYF.

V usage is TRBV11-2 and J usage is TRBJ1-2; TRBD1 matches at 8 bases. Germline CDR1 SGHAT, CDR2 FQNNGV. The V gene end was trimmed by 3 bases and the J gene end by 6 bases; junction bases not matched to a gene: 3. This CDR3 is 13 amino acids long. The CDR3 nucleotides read TGTGCCAGCAGCTTCCAGGGGGCAGATGGCTACACCTTC. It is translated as CASSFQGADGYTF.

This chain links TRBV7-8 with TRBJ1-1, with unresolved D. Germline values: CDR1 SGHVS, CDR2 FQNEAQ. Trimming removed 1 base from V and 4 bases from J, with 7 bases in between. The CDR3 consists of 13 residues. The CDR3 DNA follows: TGTGCCAGCAGCTTAGACAGAACCACTGAAGCTTTCTTT. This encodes CASSLDRTTEAFF.

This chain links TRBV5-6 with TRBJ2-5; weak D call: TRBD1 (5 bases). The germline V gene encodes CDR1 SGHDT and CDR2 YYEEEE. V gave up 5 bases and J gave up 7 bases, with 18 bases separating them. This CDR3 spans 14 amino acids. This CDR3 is CASRVGQGTGTQYF. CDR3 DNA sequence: TGTGCCAGCAGAGTTGGGCAGGGAACGGGGACCCAGTACTTC.

The CDR3 sequence is CASSIGGSGYEQYF. DNA of the CDR3: TGTGCCAGTAGTATAGGCGGGAGTGGCTACGAGCAGTACTTC. The rearrangement links TRBV19 to TRBJ2-7; 7 nucleotides match TRBD2. J was trimmed by 3 bases and V by 1 base; bases with no gene match: 3. From germline, CDR1 is LNHDA and CDR2 SQIVND (reference sequence). The CDR3 totals 14 residues. The complete variable domain, with remaining parts taken from reference TRBV19 and TRBJ2-7, reads DGGITQSPKYLFRKEGQNVTLSCEQNLNHDAMYWYRQDPGQGLRLIYYSQIVNDFQKGDIAEGYSVSREKKESFPLTVTSAQKNPTAFYLCASSIGGSGYEQYFGPGTRLTVT.

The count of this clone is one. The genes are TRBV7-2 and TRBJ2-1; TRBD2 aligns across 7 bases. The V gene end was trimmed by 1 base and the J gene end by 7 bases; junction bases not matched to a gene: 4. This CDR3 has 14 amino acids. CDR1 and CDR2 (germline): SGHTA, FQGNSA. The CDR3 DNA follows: TGTGCCAGCAGCTTAGTGCGGGGAGGGAATGAGCAGTTCTTC. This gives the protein CASSLVRGGNEQFF. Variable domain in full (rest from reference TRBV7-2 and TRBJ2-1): GAGVSQSPSNKVTEKGKDVELRCDPISGHTALYWYRQSLGQGLEFLIYFQGNSAPDKSGLPSDRFSAERTGGSVSTLTIQRTQQEDSAVYLCASSLVRGGNEQFFGPGTRLTVL.

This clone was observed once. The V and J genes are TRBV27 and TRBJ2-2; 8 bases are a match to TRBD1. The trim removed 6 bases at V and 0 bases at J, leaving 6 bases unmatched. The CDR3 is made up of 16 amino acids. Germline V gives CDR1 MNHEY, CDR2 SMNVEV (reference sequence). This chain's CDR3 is CASSQTQGANTGELFF. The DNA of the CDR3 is TGTGCCAGCAGCCAGACACAGGGGGCGAACACCGGGGAGCTGTTTTTT.

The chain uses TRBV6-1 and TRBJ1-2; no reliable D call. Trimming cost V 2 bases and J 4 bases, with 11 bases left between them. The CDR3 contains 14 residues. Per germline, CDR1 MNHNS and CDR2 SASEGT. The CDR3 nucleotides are TGTGCCAGCAGTGAATTTGGACTGGCCTATGGCTACACCTTC. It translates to CASSEFGLAYGYTF.

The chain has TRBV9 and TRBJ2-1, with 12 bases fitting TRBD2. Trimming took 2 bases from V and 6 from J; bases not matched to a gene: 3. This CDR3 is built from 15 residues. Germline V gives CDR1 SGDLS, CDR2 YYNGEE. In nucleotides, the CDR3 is TGTGCCAGCAGCGTCACTAGCGGGAGGTTCAATGAGCAGTTCTTC. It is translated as CASSVTSGRFNEQFF.

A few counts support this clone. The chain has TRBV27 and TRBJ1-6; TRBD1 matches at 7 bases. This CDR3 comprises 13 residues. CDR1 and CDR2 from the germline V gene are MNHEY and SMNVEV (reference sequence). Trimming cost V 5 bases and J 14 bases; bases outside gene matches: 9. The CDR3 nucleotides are TGTGCCAGCAGTAGTCAGGGGGTTGGGGCCCTCCACTTT. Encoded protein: CASSSQGVGALHF.

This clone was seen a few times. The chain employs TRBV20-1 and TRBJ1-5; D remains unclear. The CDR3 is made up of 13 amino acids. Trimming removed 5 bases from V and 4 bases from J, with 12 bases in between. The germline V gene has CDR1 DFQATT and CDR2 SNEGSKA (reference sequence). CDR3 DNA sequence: TGCAGTGCTGGTGGACTGATAAATCAGCCCCAGCATTTT. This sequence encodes CSAGGLINQPQHF.

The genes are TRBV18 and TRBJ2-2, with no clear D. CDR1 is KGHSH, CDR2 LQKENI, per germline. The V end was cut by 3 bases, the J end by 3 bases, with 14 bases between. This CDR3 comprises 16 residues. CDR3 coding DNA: TGTGCCAGCTCACCTTCCAGCGCCGGTCACACCGGGGAGCTGTTTTTT. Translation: CASSPSSAGHTGELFF.

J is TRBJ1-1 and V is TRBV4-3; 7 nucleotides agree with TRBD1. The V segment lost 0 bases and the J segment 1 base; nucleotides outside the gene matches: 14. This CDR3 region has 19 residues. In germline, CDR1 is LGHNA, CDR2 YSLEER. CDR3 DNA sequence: TGCGCCAGCAGCCAAGATTTAATTCGCTGGGGACAGCCGAACACTGAAGCTTTCTTT. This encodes CASSQDLIRWGQPNTEAFF.

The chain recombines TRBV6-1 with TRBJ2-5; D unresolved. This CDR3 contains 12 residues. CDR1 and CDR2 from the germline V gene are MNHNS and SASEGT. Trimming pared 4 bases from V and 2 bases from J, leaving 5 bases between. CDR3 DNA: TGTGCCAGCAGTGGCCAGCAAGAGACCCAGTACTTC. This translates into CASSGQQETQYF.

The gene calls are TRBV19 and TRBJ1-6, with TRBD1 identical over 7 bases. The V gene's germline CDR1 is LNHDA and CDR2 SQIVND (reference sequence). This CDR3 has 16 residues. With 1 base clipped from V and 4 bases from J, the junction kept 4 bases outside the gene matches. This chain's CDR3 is CASSIARQGYNSPLHF. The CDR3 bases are TGTGCCAGTAGTATAGCAAGACAGGGTTATAATTCACCCCTCCACTTT.

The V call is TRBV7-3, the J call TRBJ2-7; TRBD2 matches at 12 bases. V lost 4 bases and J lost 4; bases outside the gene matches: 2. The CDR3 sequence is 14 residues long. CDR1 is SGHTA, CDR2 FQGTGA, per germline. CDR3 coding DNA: TGTGCCAGCAGCTCGACTAGCGGGGGTTACGAGCAGTACTTC. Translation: CASSSTSGGYEQYF.